This T cell receptor beta chain was found in a study of blood T cell repertoires in COVID-19. As for the study in general: The United States, Italy and Spain were the sources of the acute and convalescent COVID-19 samples. PBMCs, B-cell-depleted T cells, or T cells were the source of the cDNA or gDNA that made up the material.

Authors' processing steps: Estimation of nucleated cell counts relied on the amplification of reference gene primers. Using immunoSEQ multiplex PCR, the repertoire was profiled, and TCRdb retains in-frame clones only, with some absent. From that table come the V and J calls and clone size; the DNA was used to work out D and trimming. The sample shows 130,000 or so clones, 88% of them seen only once. This CDR3 comprises 15 residues. Germline V gives CDR1 LNHDA, CDR2 SQIVND (reference sequence). V lost 5 bases and J lost 3; bases outside the gene matches: 6. The origin of this receptor is a man aged 50-59 years with acute or convalescent COVID-19. V and J are TRBV19 and TRBJ2-3, with 9 bases fitting TRBD1. The sample taken for sequencing was peripheral blood. This CDR3 reads CASSLQGARTDTQYF. The CDR3 DNA reads TGTGCCAGTAGTTTACAGGGGGCTCGGACAGATACGCAGTATTTT.